A single sample gave rise to the 7 T cell receptor beta chains below, sequenced in a study of T cell responses to AZD1222 COVID-19 vaccine. Repertoires were generated with immunoSEQ multiplex PCR, while TCRdb's copy carries only in-frame clones and drops some. The sample lists 100,000 to 150,000 clones, approximately 86% occurring once. The specimen comprised peripheral blood, sampled on day 0 of AZD1222 vaccination. Receptors were obtained from an adult in good health.

This chain links TRBV7-9 with TRBJ1-1; possible D gene TRBD1, 6 bases. CDR1 SEHNR and CDR2 FQNEAQ come from the germline V gene (reference sequence). This CDR3 contains 15 residues. V lost 1 base and J lost 8, with 17 bases in between. The CDR3 nucleotides are TGTGCCAGCAGCTTAGGTCAGGGGATCGGTGCCGAAGCTTTCTTT. The encoded protein is CASSLGQGIGAEAFF.

This sequence joins TRBV11-2 and TRBJ1-1; D is unresolved. The CDR3 totals 14 residues. V was cut by 1 base and J by 1 base, with 7 bases left in between. In germline, CDR1 is SGHAT, CDR2 FQNNGV. The CDR3 protein is CASSLVSRNTEAFF. In DNA form, the CDR3 reads TGTGCCAGCAGCTTAGTCAGCAGGAACACTGAAGCTTTCTTT.

The chain links TRBV21-1 to TRBJ2-7. TRBV21-1 is reported as a pseudogene. This CDR3 region has 13 residues. The CDR3 sequence is CASTLGRGDEQYF. CDR3 nucleotides: TGTGCCAGCACCCTTGGCCGAGGGGACGAGCAGTACTTC.

This clone was detected once. The V call is TRBV5-1, the J call TRBJ2-1; TRBD2 matches 8 bases. CDR1 and CDR2 (germline): SGHRS, YFSETQ. This CDR3 has 14 amino acids. The V gene end was trimmed by 1 base and the J gene end by 9 bases; junction bases not matched to a gene: 6. CDR3 residues: CASSLPGLATEQFF. DNA of the CDR3: TGCGCCAGCAGCTTGCCCGGACTAGCTACTGAGCAGTTCTTC.

The CDR3 DNA is TGTGCCAGCAGCTTGGGGGCTTTGGGTCAGCCCCAGCATTTT. This codes for CASSLGALGQPQHF. The chain couples TRBV7-8 to TRBJ1-5, with D perhaps TRBD1 (6 bases). Germline V lookup: CDR1 SGHVS, CDR2 FQNEAQ. There are 14 residues in the CDR3. Trimming took 3 bases from V and 6 from J, leaving 12 bases between them.

This chain connects TRBV28 to TRBJ1-1; TRBD1 might be the D (6 bases). Trimming shortened V by 8 bases and J by 7 bases, and 8 bases separated the two germline ends. This CDR3 has 10 residues. Per germline, CDR1 MDHEN and CDR2 SYDVKM. The chain's CDR3 is CASGTIEAFF. The CDR3 DNA follows: TGTGCCAGCGGGACAATTGAAGCTTTCTTT.

V is TRBV5-1 and J is TRBJ2-5, with D possibly matching TRBD1 (6 bases). Per germline, CDR1 SGHRS and CDR2 YFSETQ. This CDR3 is 16 amino acids long. Trimming left V 0 bases short and J 0 bases short, with 12 bases between. The chain's CDR3 is CASSLAKDSYQETQYF. The CDR3 region has the DNA TGCGCCAGCAGCTTGGCCAAGGACAGCTACCAAGAGACCCAGTACTTC.